The 21 T cell receptor beta chains presented below share a single source sample, sequenced in a study of vaccination effects on CD4 cells after COVID-19. No antigen has been identified for these receptors. TCRdb's table, derived via immunoSEQ multiplex PCR, lists solely in-frame clones and lacks some. Seen here are around 47,000 clones, 72% observed once, and the top ten hold roughly a tenth. Subsequent to ten to eleven days of culture, CD4+ T cells were isolated. Either the mRNA-1273 or the BNT162b2 vaccine was given to participants as two doses. The starting material was CD4+ T cells from PBMCs cultured without peptide, obtained after COVID-19 vaccination. The origin of the receptors is a human donor who received a COVID-19 vaccine.

The gene calls are TRBV19 and TRBJ2-7; 7 bases match TRBD1. The CDR3 consists of 12 residues. Germline V gene sequence: CDR1 LNHDA, CDR2 SQIVND (reference sequence). Trimming took 3 bases from V and 5 from J; bases not matched to a gene: 1. Here the CDR3 DNA reads TGTGCCAGTAGTATGACAGGGAACGAGCAGTACTTC. Translating it yields CASSMTGNEQYF.

The V and J genes are TRBV27 and TRBJ1-6; D is ambiguous. The CDR3 sequence is 14 residues long. V gave up 3 bases and J gave up 8 bases, with 11 bases separating them. Germline-derived CDR1 and CDR2 are MNHEY and SMNVEV (reference sequence). CDR3 in amino acids: CASSFEANYSPLHF. The CDR3 region has the DNA TGTGCCAGCAGTTTTGAGGCCAATTATTCACCCCTCCACTTT.

Only a few counts were recorded for this clone. The rearrangement links TRBV27 to TRBJ1-2, with D uncertain. Germline CDR1 MNHEY, CDR2 SMNVEV (reference sequence). This CDR3 is 13 amino acids long. The V end lost 3 bases, the J end lost 4 bases, and 9 bases lay between the germline ends. The CDR3 region is CASSFTVGYGYTF. The CDR3 coding sequence is TGTGCCAGCAGTTTCACAGTTGGCTATGGCTACACCTTC.

V is TRBV23-1 and J is TRBJ1-1; no clear D gene. TRBV23-1 is noted as an ORF with a role that remains uncertain. V dropped 3 bases and J dropped 1 base, with 6 bases sitting between them. This CDR3 spans 13 amino acids. The CDR3 region is CASSHLENTEAFF. Here the CDR3 DNA reads TGCGCCAGCAGTCATTTGGAGAACACTGAAGCTTTCTTT.

The chain couples TRBV5-6 to TRBJ2-7, with 7 bases that match TRBD2. Unmatched junction bases numbered 4, after V lost 3 bases and J lost 4 bases. The CDR3 runs 13 residues. Germline V gene data show CDR1 as SGHDT and CDR2 as YYEEEE. The CDR3 bases are TGTGCCAGCAGCTCCGGGACTATATACGAGCAGTACTTC. Translated: CASSSGTIYEQYF. Using reference TRBV5-6 and TRBJ2-7 for the parts outside the CDR3, the full variable domain is DAGVTQSPTHLIKTRGQQVTLRCSPKSGHDTVSWYQQALGQGPQFIFQYYEEEERQRGNFPDRFSGHQFPNYSSELNVNALLLGDSALYLCASSSGTIYEQYFGPGTRLTVT.

The J gene is TRBJ2-1, the V gene TRBV6-6; 12 bases map to TRBD2. CDR3 length: 16 amino acids. Trimming took 5 bases from V and 3 from J; bases not matched to a gene: 5. Germline V gene sequence: CDR1 MNHNY, CDR2 SVGAGI (reference sequence). This CDR3 reads CASSAGLAGHYNEQFF. As DNA, the CDR3 is TGTGCCAGCAGTGCCGGACTAGCGGGACACTACAATGAGCAGTTCTTC.

This clone was seen more than once but under ten times. This chain connects TRBV5-1 to TRBJ1-2, with 7 positions matching TRBD1. This CDR3 region has 13 residues. The germline CDR1 and CDR2 sequences are SGHRS and YFSETQ. J was trimmed by 5 bases and V by 4 bases; bases with no gene match: 5. The CDR3 spells CASSPTQGYGYTF. The CDR3 nucleotides read TGCGCCAGCAGCCCCACACAGGGGTATGGCTACACCTTC.

This clone came up a few times. The V gene is TRBV25-1, the J gene TRBJ2-2, with D uncertain. The CDR3 totals 15 residues. CDR1 is MGHDK and CDR2 is SYGVNS in the germline V gene. V lost 2 bases and J lost 0, with 7 bases in between. The CDR3 DNA follows: TGTGCCAGCAGTGAAACTAAAGCGAACACCGGGGAGCTGTTTTTT. Translated, it gives CASSETKANTGELFF.

The J gene is TRBJ2-4, the V gene TRBV5-4; TRBD1 agrees at 7 bases. This CDR3 comprises 17 residues. V dropped 4 bases and J dropped 1; count of bases not matched to a gene: 11. CDR1 and CDR2 (germline): SGHNT, YYREEE (reference sequence). The CDR3 DNA follows: TGTGCCAGCAGCCCCGATGGGACAGTATTTGCCAAAAACATTCAGTACTTC. Translating it yields CASSPDGTVFAKNIQYF.

CDR3 sequence reads: CASGLPENYGYTF. The CDR3 DNA is TGTGCCAGCGGTTTGCCTGAGAACTATGGCTACACCTTC. This chain joins TRBV7-9 and TRBJ1-2; D is uncertain. The germline V and J ends were trimmed by 8 bases and 2 bases, with 12 bases remaining between them. Germline V gene data show CDR1 as SEHNR and CDR2 as FQNEAQ (reference sequence). CDR3 length: 13 residues.

The V gene is TRBV2, the J gene TRBJ2-7; 10 nucleotides align to TRBD1. Germline loops: CDR1 SNHLY, CDR2 FYNNEI. The V and J ends lost 6 bases and 6 bases, in that order; junction bases with no gene match: 5. This CDR3 has 13 amino acids. This chain's CDR3 is CASRPRDRGEQYF. CDR3 nucleotides: TGTGCCAGCAGACCCCGGGACAGGGGCGAGCAGTACTTC. The whole variable domain, remainder taken from reference TRBV2 and TRBJ2-7, is EPEVTQTPSHQVTQMGQEVILRCVPISNHLYFYWYRQILGQKVEFLVSFYNNEISEKSEIFDDQFSVERPDGSNFTLKIRSTKLEDSAMYFCASRPRDRGEQYFGPGTRLTVT.

A single count supports this clone. CDR3 in amino acids: CASSRDPTGGNYGYTF. CDR3 sequence (DNA): TGCGCCAGCAGTCGCGACCCGACAGGGGGGAACTATGGCTACACCTTC. This sequence joins TRBV23-1 and TRBJ1-2; 9 bases match TRBD1. TRBV23-1 is sorted into the ORF group, with uncertain function. V trimming: 4 bases; J trimming: 2 bases; junction bases outside the gene matches: 8. The CDR3 is 16 residues long.

The gene calls are TRBV4-1 and TRBJ2-7, with 8 bases fitting TRBD2. Germline trimming cut 1 base from V and 8 bases from J; bases unmatched to any gene: 7. CDR1 and CDR2 from the germline V gene are MGHRA and YSYEKL. The CDR3 consists of 14 residues. In nucleotides, the CDR3 is TGCGCCAGCAGCCAAGGCCTGCGGGAGGTAAAGCAGTACTTC. It codes for CASSQGLREVKQYF.

This chain connects TRBV2 to TRBJ2-1, with 11 positions matching TRBD2. The CDR3 sequence is 15 residues long. V lost 6 bases to trimming and J lost 4 bases; unmatched junction nucleotides: 5. Germline V gene sequence: CDR1 SNHLY, CDR2 FYNNEI. The CDR3 spells CASRGSSGGYNEQFF. The CDR3 DNA reads as TGTGCCAGCAGGGGTTCTAGCGGGGGGTACAATGAGCAGTTCTTC.

This clone was found a few times. This CDR3 is CASSPLGVYEQYF. CDR3 DNA: TGTGCCAGCAGCCCCCTCGGCGTCTACGAGCAGTACTTC. The chain is built from TRBV11-2 and TRBJ2-7; D is uncertain. The CDR3 extends over 13 amino acids. From germline, CDR1 is SGHAT and CDR2 FQNNGV. Trimming shortened V by 5 bases and J by 3 bases, and 11 bases separated the two germline ends.

The chain is built from TRBV5-6 and TRBJ1-2; TRBD1 might be the D (5 bases). The CDR3 sequence is 14 residues long. Trimming removed 1 base at V and 6 bases at J, with 13 bases between. Germline V gene data show CDR1 as SGHDT and CDR2 as YYEEEE. CDR3 amino acids: CASSLFWDSDGYTF. As DNA, the CDR3 is TGTGCCAGCAGCTTGTTCTGGGACTCGGATGGCTACACCTTC.

The rearrangement uses TRBV6-5 and TRBJ2-3; TRBD2 is a possible D gene (7 bases). CDR1 and CDR2 (germline): MNHEY, SVGAGI. The V end was cut by 2 bases, the J end by 9 bases, with 18 bases between. The length of the CDR3 is 15 residues. This chain's CDR3 is CASSYGLADSGTQYF. The CDR3 nucleotides are TGTGCCAGCAGTTACGGCCTAGCGGACAGCGGAACGCAGTATTTT.

The gene calls are TRBV19 and TRBJ2-1; TRBD2 agrees at 13 bases. V trimming: 4 bases; J trimming: 7 bases; junction bases outside the gene matches: 7. There are 16 residues in the CDR3. The germline gives CDR1 LNHDA, CDR2 SQIVND (reference sequence). The CDR3 DNA sequence: TGTGCCAGTAGTACCCCGGGACTAGCGGGGTTAAATGAGCAGTTCTTC. As protein: CASSTPGLAGLNEQFF. Full variable domain (outside the CDR3, taken from reference TRBV19 and TRBJ2-1): DGGITQSPKYLFRKEGQNVTLSCEQNLNHDAMYWYRQDPGQGLRLIYYSQIVNDFQKGDIAEGYSVSREKKESFPLTVTSAQKNPTAFYLCASSTPGLAGLNEQFFGPGTRLTVL.

The chain links TRBV5-1 to TRBJ2-7, with D perhaps assigned TRBD1 or TRBD2 (7 bases each). Germline loops: CDR1 SGHRS, CDR2 YFSETQ. Trimming pared 0 bases from V and 0 bases from J, leaving 22 bases between. The CDR3 is made up of 19 amino acids. The CDR3 is CASSLEPIRRGGGSYEQYF. CDR3 nucleotide sequence: TGCGCCAGCAGCTTGGAACCGATTCGCAGGGGGGGAGGCTCCTACGAGCAGTACTTC.

The chain is built from TRBV2 and TRBJ1-2; 8 bases fit TRBD1. The CDR3 covers 15 residues. Germline V gives CDR1 SNHLY, CDR2 FYNNEI. The J segment lost 5 bases and the V segment lost 6 bases, leaving 11 bases of the junction unmatched. Here the CDR3 DNA reads TGTGCCAGCAGCAATCAACCGGGACAGGTTTATGGCTACACCTTC. Its translation is CASSNQPGQVYGYTF. Combining the CDR3 with reference TRBV2 and TRBJ1-2 gives the whole variable domain EPEVTQTPSHQVTQMGQEVILRCVPISNHLYFYWYRQILGQKVEFLVSFYNNEISEKSEIFDDQFSVERPDGSNFTLKIRSTKLEDSAMYFCASSNQPGQVYGYTFGSGTRLTVV.

The chain combines TRBV6-5 with TRBJ1-2; a possible D gene is TRBD1 (5 bases). The ends were cut back, 6 bases at V and 8 bases at J, with 13 bases in the middle. The CDR3 is 12 residues long. Germline values: CDR1 MNHEY, CDR2 SVGAGI. The CDR3 here is CASRDMYGGYTF. Written as DNA, the CDR3 is TGTGCCAGCAGGGACATGTATGGGGGCTACACCTTC.